This T cell receptor beta chain emerged from a study of CD8 T cells in ankylosing spondylitis. Study conclusions and caveats: Matched ankylosing spondylitis synovial fluid reportedly contained a significantly enriched population of disease-linked clones. Ankylosing spondylitis blood appeared to carry a characteristic TCR beta motif of roughly 8 highly homologous variants.

One entry per CDR3 protein, called by TCRdb with MiXCR from the 5' RACE reads. Of 130,000 to 150,000 distinct CDR3 sequences in the sample, 7% to 9% were seen once. This clonotype is medium-sized in the sample. What it binds is unknown. The CDR3 is 11 amino acids. Per the germline V gene, CDR1 is DFQATT and CDR2 is SNEGSKA (reference sequence). Trimming removed 6 bases from V and 5 bases from J, with 10 bases in between. The V call is TRBV20-1, the J call TRBJ2-5; D is possibly TRBD2 (5 bases). Sequencing used synovial fluid, either unsorted or a sorted T cell fraction (not recorded which). This TCR was sampled from a male donor with ankylosing spondylitis. CDR3 in amino acids: CSAKRAETQYF. As DNA, the CDR3 is TGCAGTGCCAAGAGGGCGGAGACCCAGTACTTC.